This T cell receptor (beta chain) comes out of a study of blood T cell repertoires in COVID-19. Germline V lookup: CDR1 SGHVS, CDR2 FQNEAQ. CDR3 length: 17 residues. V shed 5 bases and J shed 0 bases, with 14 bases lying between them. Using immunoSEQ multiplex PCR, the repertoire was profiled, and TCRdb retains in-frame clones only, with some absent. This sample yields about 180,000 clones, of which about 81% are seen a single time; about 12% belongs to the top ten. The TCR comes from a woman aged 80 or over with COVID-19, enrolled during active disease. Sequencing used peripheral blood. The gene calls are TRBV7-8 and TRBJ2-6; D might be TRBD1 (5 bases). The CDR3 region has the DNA TGTGCCAGCAGCCCCCGACAGATTAGCTCTGGGGCCAACGTCCTGACTTTC. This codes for CASSPRQISSGANVLTF.